Listed below are T cell receptor beta chains from one sample, sequenced in a study of PD-L1 blockade in urothelial cancer. Libraries were prepared by immunoSEQ multiplex PCR; TCRdb keeps only in-frame clonotypes and omits some of them. Of approximately 100,000 clones in the sample, approximately 91% were seen once. Specimen: PBMCs, collected around atezolizumab (anti-PD-L1) treatment. These TCRs come from a woman older than 75 with urothelial cancer. CDR3s include the opening cysteine and the closing phenylalanine or tryptophan. Fields, in order: D gene, clone size, J gene, V gene, CDR3 DNA, CDR3 protein. D genes are given only for firm matches. A clone size is listed for some rows: how often the clone was seen (once, few, many), or a class if it is expanded.

D gene: TRBD1
clone size: NA
J gene: TRBJ2-4
V gene: TRBV19
CDR3 DNA: TGTGCCAGTAGTACGGGACAGGGGGCGCGGAGAAACATTCAGTACTTC
CDR3 protein: CASSTGQGARRNIQYF

D gene: TRBD1
clone size: NA
J gene: TRBJ2-5
V gene: TRBV5-1
CDR3 DNA: TGCGCCAGCAGCCCCGGGACAGGGGGAGAGACCCAGTACTTC
CDR3 protein: CASSPGTGGETQYF

D gene: NA
clone size: NA
J gene: TRBJ1-1
V gene: TRBV7-8
CDR3 DNA: TGTGCCAGCAGCTTAGTCGGGGGGCCAGGAGACACTGAAGCTTTCTTT
CDR3 protein: CASSLVGGPGDTEAFF

D gene: NA
clone size: once
J gene: TRBJ2-7
V gene: TRBV5-1
CDR3 DNA: TGCGCCAGCAGCATTCAGGACTCCTACGAGCAGTACTTC
CDR3 protein: CASSIQDSYEQYF

D gene: NA
clone size: NA
J gene: TRBJ2-7
V gene: TRBV2
CDR3 DNA: TGTGCCAGCAGTGAAGGGGCTAGCGTTAGCTCCTACGAGCAGTACTTC
CDR3 protein: CASSEGASVSSYEQYF

D gene: NA
clone size: NA
J gene: TRBJ2-2
V gene: TRBV15
CDR3 DNA: TGTGCCACCAGCAGGAGCCAGGGGGGGAACACCGGGGAGCTGTTTTTT
CDR3 protein: CATSRSQGGNTGELFF

D gene: NA
clone size: NA
J gene: TRBJ1-2
V gene: TRBV7-8
CDR3 DNA: TGTGCCAGCAGCCCCGCGGTGGGCCGCTGGAGGGGCTACACCTTC
CDR3 protein: CASSPAVGRWRGYTF

D gene: NA
clone size: NA
J gene: TRBJ1-1
V gene: TRBV10-3
CDR3 DNA: TGTGCCATCAGTGAGTCTGCGGGAGTCTCTGAAGCTTTCTTT
CDR3 protein: CAISESAGVSEAFF

D gene: NA
clone size: NA
J gene: TRBJ2-1
V gene: TRBV6-1
CDR3 DNA: TGTGCCAGCAATCCCAGGGCAGTAGAGTACAATGAGCAGTTCTTC
CDR3 protein: CASNPRAVEYNEQFF

D gene: NA
clone size: NA
J gene: TRBJ2-7
V gene: TRBV2
CDR3 DNA: TGTGCCAGCACCTCTCCAATGGCGGGGAACGAGCAGTACTTC
CDR3 protein: CASTSPMAGNEQYF

D gene: NA
clone size: NA
J gene: TRBJ2-7
V gene: TRBV10-3
CDR3 DNA: TGTGCCATCAGTGAGCCTACTCGGGGGTATGCCGACTACGAGCAGTACTTC
CDR3 protein: CAISEPTRGYADYEQYF

D gene: TRBD2
clone size: NA
J gene: TRBJ2-7
V gene: TRBV18
CDR3 DNA: TGTGCCAGCTCACCACCCCAGCGGGGCTCCTACGAGCAGTACTTC
CDR3 protein: CASSPPQRGSYEQYF

D gene: NA
clone size: NA
J gene: TRBJ1-2
V gene: TRBV4-2
CDR3 DNA: TGTGCCAGCAGCCAAGATGGGCCAGTAAACACCTTC
CDR3 protein: CASSQDGPVNTF

D gene: TRBD2
clone size: NA
J gene: TRBJ2-2
V gene: TRBV2
CDR3 DNA: TGTGCCAGCAGTGAACGGGCGGGGGCGAACACCGGGGAGCTGTTTTTT
CDR3 protein: CASSERAGANTGELFF

D gene: TRBD1
clone size: NA
J gene: TRBJ1-1
V gene: TRBV27
CDR3 DNA: TGTGCCAGCAGCCGGGACAGTCTCGGTACTGAAGCTTTCTTT
CDR3 protein: CASSRDSLGTEAFF

D gene: NA
clone size: NA
J gene: TRBJ1-5
V gene: TRBV7-8
CDR3 DNA: TGTGCCAGCAGCCCAGGCGGGGGAAGTCAGCCCCAGCATTTT
CDR3 protein: CASSPGGGSQPQHF

D gene: TRBD2
clone size: NA
J gene: TRBJ2-2
V gene: TRBV18
CDR3 DNA: TGTGCCAGCTCACCAGGGCTAGCGGGAGCCAGCGGGGAGCTGTTTTTT
CDR3 protein: CASSPGLAGASGELFF

D gene: NA
clone size: NA
J gene: TRBJ2-7
V gene: TRBV19
CDR3 DNA: TGTGCCAGCGGACAGAACTACGAGCAGTACTTC
CDR3 protein: CASGQNYEQYF

D gene: NA
clone size: NA
J gene: TRBJ1-2
V gene: TRBV14
CDR3 DNA: TGTGCCAGCAGCCCCGGGGTAAACTATGGCTACACCTTC
CDR3 protein: CASSPGVNYGYTF

D gene: NA
clone size: NA
J gene: TRBJ2-1
V gene: TRBV19
CDR3 DNA: NA
CDR3 protein: CASTSGGHPTNEQFF

D gene: NA
clone size: NA
J gene: TRBJ2-6
V gene: TRBV7-9
CDR3 DNA: TGTGCCAGCAGCACCGTGGGCTACGGGAGACGCTCTGGGGCCAACGTCCTGACTTTC
CDR3 protein: CASSTVGYGRRSGANVLTF

D gene: TRBD1
clone size: NA
J gene: TRBJ1-5
V gene: TRBV28
CDR3 DNA: TGTGCCAGCAGTCTCGCAACAGGGGGAACTGGCAATCAGCCCCAGCATTTT
CDR3 protein: CASSLATGGTGNQPQHF

D gene: TRBD1
clone size: NA
J gene: TRBJ1-6
V gene: TRBV25-1
CDR3 DNA: TGTGCCAGCAGTGGACAGGGATCGTCACCCCTCCACTTT
CDR3 protein: CASSGQGSSPLHF

D gene: TRBD2
clone size: NA
J gene: TRBJ2-5
V gene: TRBV5-1
CDR3 DNA: TGCGCCAGCAGAACGCTAGCGGGAGAAGAGACCCAGTACTTC
CDR3 protein: CASRTLAGEETQYF

D gene: TRBD2
clone size: NA
J gene: TRBJ2-2
V gene: TRBV9
CDR3 DNA: TGTGCCAGCAGCAAGACTAGCGGGAGGTTTACCGGGGAGCTGTTTTTT
CDR3 protein: CASSKTSGRFTGELFF

D gene: NA
clone size: NA
J gene: TRBJ1-2
V gene: TRBV7-9
CDR3 DNA: TGTGCCAGCAGCTTAGCGCCTGGGGGCGGAAATGGCTACACCTTC
CDR3 protein: CASSLAPGGGNGYTF

D gene: TRBD1
clone size: NA
J gene: TRBJ1-2
V gene: TRBV5-8
CDR3 DNA: TGTGCCAGCAGCTTGGCGGGACAGGGTAACTATGGCTACACCTTC
CDR3 protein: CASSLAGQGNYGYTF

D gene: NA
clone size: NA
J gene: TRBJ2-1
V gene: TRBV30
CDR3 DNA: TGTGCCTGGAGTTTCGACTCCACGGGGGAGCAGTTCTTC
CDR3 protein: CAWSFDSTGEQFF

D gene: TRBD1
clone size: NA
J gene: TRBJ2-2
V gene: TRBV5-1
CDR3 DNA: TGCGCCAGCAGAGCAGGGGGCGTCGCGAACACCGGGGAGCTGTTTTTT
CDR3 protein: CASRAGGVANTGELFF

D gene: NA
clone size: NA
J gene: TRBJ1-4
V gene: TRBV19
CDR3 DNA: TGTGCCAGTACTACCATACCCGGTGGAGGCAATGAAAAACTGTTTTTT
CDR3 protein: CASTTIPGGGNEKLFF

D gene: TRBD1
clone size: NA
J gene: TRBJ2-7
V gene: TRBV6-6
CDR3 DNA: TGTGCCAGCAGTCTTGGACAGGAATCCTACGAGCAGTACTTC
CDR3 protein: CASSLGQESYEQYF

D gene: TRBD2
clone size: NA
J gene: TRBJ2-3
V gene: TRBV9
CDR3 DNA: TGTGCCAGCAGCGTAATTGCGGGAGGGCCTGGTGATACGCAGTATTTT
CDR3 protein: CASSVIAGGPGDTQYF

D gene: TRBD2
clone size: NA
J gene: TRBJ2-7
V gene: TRBV5-4
CDR3 DNA: TGTGCCAGCAGCCTAGCGGGAGGGACCTACGAGCAGTACTTC
CDR3 protein: CASSLAGGTYEQYF

D gene: TRBD2
clone size: NA
J gene: TRBJ2-1
V gene: TRBV2
CDR3 DNA: TGTGCCAGCAGTGGGACTAGCGGATGGGGGAATGAGCAGTTCTTC
CDR3 protein: CASSGTSGWGNEQFF

D gene: TRBD2
clone size: NA
J gene: TRBJ2-1
V gene: TRBV6-5
CDR3 DNA: TGTGCCAGCAGTTCTACCGGGGGGGGCTACAATGAGCAGTTCTTC
CDR3 protein: CASSSTGGGYNEQFF

D gene: TRBD1
clone size: NA
J gene: TRBJ1-3
V gene: TRBV2
CDR3 DNA: TGTGCCAGCAGTACCGGACAGGGGGACGGAAACACCATATATTTT
CDR3 protein: CASSTGQGDGNTIYF

D gene: NA
clone size: NA
J gene: TRBJ1-4
V gene: TRBV28
CDR3 DNA: TGTGCCAGCAGGGGGGGAGATGCAACTAATGAAAAACTGTTTTTT
CDR3 protein: CASRGGDATNEKLFF

D gene: NA
clone size: NA
J gene: TRBJ1-2
V gene: TRBV14
CDR3 DNA: TGTGCCAGCAGCCAAGATCCTCTGCCAGGCTCCGGCTACACCTTC
CDR3 protein: CASSQDPLPGSGYTF

D gene: NA
clone size: NA
J gene: TRBJ1-2
V gene: TRBV10-3
CDR3 DNA: TGTGCCATCAGTGAGTCGACGGGCAGGGTAACAGTTGACTATGGCTACACCTTC
CDR3 protein: CAISESTGRVTVDYGYTF

D gene: TRBD1
clone size: NA
J gene: TRBJ2-3
V gene: TRBV27
CDR3 DNA: TGTGCCAGCAGGAAGACAGGGGCAGATACGCAGTATTTT
CDR3 protein: CASRKTGADTQYF

D gene: NA
clone size: NA
J gene: TRBJ1-2
V gene: TRBV30
CDR3 DNA: TGTGCCTGGGGACTCCTACAGGGAAACTATGGCTACACCTTC
CDR3 protein: CAWGLLQGNYGYTF

D gene: NA
clone size: NA
J gene: TRBJ2-6
V gene: TRBV27
CDR3 DNA: TGTGCCAGCTCCCGGGGGGGACAGTTCTCTGGGGCCAACGTCCTGACTTTC
CDR3 protein: CASSRGGQFSGANVLTF

D gene: NA
clone size: NA
J gene: TRBJ2-7
V gene: TRBV2
CDR3 DNA: TGTGCCAGCAGTGTGTTGTACAGCGAGCAGTACTTC
CDR3 protein: CASSVLYSEQYF

D gene: NA
clone size: NA
J gene: TRBJ2-3
V gene: TRBV2
CDR3 DNA: TGTGCCAGCAGTGAACCCAGCGGGTCCGTCACAGATACGCAGTATTTT
CDR3 protein: CASSEPSGSVTDTQYF

D gene: NA
clone size: NA
J gene: TRBJ1-2
V gene: TRBV28
CDR3 DNA: TGTGCCAGCTCCTCGTGGGCCGGGGGCTATGGCTACACCTTC
CDR3 protein: CASSSWAGGYGYTF